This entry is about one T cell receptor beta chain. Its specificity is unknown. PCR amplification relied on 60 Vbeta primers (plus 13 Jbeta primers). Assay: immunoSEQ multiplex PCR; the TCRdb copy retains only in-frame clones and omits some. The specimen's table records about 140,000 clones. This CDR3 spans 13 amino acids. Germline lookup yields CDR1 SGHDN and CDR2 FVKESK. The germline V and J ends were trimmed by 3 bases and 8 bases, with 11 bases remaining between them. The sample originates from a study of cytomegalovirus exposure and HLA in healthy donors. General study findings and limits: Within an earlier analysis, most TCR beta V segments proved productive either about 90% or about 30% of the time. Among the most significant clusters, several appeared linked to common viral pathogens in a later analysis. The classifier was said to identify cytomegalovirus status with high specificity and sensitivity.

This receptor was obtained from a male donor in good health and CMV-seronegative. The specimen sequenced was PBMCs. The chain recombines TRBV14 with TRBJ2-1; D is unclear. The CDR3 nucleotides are TGTGCCAGCAGCCACTCGAGAACAGATGAGCAGTTCTTC. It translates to CASSHSRTDEQFF. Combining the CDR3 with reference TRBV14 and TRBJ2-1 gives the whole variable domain EAGVTQFPSHSVIEKGQTVTLRCDPISGHDNLYWYRRVMGKEIKFLLHFVKESKQDESGMPNNRFLAERTGGTYSTLKVQPAELEDSGVYFCASSHSRTDEQFFGPGTRLTVL.